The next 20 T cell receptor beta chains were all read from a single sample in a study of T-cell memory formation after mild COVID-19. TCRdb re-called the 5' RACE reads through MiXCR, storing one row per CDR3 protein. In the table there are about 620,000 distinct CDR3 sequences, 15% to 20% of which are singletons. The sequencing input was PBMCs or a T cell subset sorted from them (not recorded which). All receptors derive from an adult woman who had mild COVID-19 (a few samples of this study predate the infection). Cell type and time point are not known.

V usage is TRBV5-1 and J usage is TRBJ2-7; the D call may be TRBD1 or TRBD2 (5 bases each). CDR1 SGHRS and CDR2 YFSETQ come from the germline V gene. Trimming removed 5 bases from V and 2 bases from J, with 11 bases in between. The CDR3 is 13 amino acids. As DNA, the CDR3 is TGCGCCAGCAGGGGGCAGGGACCCTACGAGCAGTACTTC. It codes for CASRGQGPYEQYF. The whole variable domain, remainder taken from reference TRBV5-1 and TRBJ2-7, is KAGVTQTPRYLIKTRGQQVTLSCSPISGHRSVSWYQQTPGQGLQFLFEYFSETQRNKGNFPGRFSGRQFSNSRSEMNVSTLELGDSALYLCASRGQGPYEQYFGPGTRLTVT.

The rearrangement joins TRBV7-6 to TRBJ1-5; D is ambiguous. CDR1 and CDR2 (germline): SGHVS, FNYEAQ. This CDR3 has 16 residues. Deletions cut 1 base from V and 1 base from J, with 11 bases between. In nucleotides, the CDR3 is TGTGCCAGCAGCTTAGAGGGCAGACTGAGCAATCAGCCCCAGCATTTT. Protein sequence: CASSLEGRLSNQPQHF.

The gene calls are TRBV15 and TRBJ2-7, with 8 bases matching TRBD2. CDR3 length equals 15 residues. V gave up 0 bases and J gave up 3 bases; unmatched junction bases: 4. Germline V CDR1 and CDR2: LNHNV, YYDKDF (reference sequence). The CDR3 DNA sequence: TGTGCCACCAGCAGAGACGGCGGGGGGTTCTACGAGCAGTACTTC. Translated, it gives CATSRDGGGFYEQYF.

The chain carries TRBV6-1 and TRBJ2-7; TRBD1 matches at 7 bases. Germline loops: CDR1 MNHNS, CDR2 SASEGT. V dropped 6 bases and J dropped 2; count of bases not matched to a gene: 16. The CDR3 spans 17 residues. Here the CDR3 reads CASRELTGAITPYEQYF. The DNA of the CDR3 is TGTGCCAGCAGAGAACTAACAGGGGCGATAACCCCCTACGAGCAGTACTTC.

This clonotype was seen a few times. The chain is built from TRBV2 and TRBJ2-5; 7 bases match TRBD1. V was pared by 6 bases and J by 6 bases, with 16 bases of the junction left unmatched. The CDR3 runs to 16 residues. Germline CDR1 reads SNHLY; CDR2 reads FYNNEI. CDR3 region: CASRLVRDSNVKTQYF. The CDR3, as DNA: TGTGCCAGCAGGCTCGTCCGGGACAGTAACGTTAAGACCCAGTACTTC.

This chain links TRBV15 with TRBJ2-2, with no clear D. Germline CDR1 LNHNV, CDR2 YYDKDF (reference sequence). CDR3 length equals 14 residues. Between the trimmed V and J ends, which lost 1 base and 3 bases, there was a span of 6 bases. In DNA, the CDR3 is TGTGCCACCAGCAGAGTTCGGGACACCGGGGAGCTGTTTTTT. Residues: CATSRVRDTGELFF.

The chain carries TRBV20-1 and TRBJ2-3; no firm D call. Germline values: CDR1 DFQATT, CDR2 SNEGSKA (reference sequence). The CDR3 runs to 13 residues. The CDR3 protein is CGMVSTPTDTQYF. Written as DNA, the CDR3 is TGCGGGATGGTATCGACCCCCACAGATACGCAGTATTTT.

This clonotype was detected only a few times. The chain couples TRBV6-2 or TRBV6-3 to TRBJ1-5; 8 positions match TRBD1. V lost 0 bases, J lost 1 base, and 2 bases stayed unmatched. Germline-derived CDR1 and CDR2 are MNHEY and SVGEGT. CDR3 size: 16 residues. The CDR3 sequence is CASSYSGQGSNQPQHF. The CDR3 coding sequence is TGTGCCAGCAGTTACTCCGGACAGGGAAGCAATCAGCCCCAGCATTTT.

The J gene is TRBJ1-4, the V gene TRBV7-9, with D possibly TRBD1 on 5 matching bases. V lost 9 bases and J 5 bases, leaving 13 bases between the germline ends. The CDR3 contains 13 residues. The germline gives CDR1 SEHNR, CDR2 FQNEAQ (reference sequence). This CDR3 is CASGKGRNEKLFF. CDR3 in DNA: TGTGCCAGTGGAAAGGGGAGAAATGAAAAACTGTTTTTT.

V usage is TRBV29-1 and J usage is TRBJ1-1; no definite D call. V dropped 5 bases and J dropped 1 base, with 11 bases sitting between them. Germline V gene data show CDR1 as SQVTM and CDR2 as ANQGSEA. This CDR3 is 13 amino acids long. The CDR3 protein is CSVCFKENTEAFF. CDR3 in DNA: TGCAGCGTTTGCTTTAAGGAGAACACTGAAGCTTTCTTT.

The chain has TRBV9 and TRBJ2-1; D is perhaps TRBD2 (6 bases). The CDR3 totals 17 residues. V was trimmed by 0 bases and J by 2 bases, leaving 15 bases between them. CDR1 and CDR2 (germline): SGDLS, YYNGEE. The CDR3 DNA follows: TGTGCCAGCAGCGTAGGGATAGCGGTACACCCCTACAATGAGCAGTTCTTC. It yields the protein CASSVGIAVHPYNEQFF.

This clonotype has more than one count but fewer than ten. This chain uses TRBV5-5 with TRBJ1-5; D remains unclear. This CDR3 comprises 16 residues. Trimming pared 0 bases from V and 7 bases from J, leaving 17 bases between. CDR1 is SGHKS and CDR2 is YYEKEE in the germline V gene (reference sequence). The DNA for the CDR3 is TGTGCCAGCAGCTTGGCCGGTCCAGGAATCGGGCAGCCCCAGCATTTT. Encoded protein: CASSLAGPGIGQPQHF.

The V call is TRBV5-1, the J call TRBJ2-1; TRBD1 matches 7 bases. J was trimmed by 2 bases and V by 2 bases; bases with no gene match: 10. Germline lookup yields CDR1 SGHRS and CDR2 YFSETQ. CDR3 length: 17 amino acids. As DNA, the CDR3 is TGCGCCAGCAGCTTAAGCCCGACAGGGACGACCTACAATGAGCAGTTCTTC. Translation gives CASSLSPTGTTYNEQFF. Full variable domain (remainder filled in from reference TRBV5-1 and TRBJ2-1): KAGVTQTPRYLIKTRGQQVTLSCSPISGHRSVSWYQQTPGQGLQFLFEYFSETQRNKGNFPGRFSGRQFSNSRSEMNVSTLELGDSALYLCASSLSPTGTTYNEQFFGPGTRLTVL.

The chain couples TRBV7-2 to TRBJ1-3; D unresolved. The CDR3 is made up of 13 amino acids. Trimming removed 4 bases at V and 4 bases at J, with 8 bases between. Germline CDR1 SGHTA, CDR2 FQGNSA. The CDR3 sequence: CASSSTEGNTIYF. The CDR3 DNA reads TGTGCCAGCAGCTCCACAGAAGGAAACACCATATATTTT.

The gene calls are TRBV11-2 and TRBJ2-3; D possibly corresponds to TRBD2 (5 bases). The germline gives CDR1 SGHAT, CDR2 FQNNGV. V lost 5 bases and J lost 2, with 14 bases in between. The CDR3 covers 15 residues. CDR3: CASSAKRTYTDTQYF. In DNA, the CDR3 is TGTGCCAGCAGCGCGAAGAGGACTTACACAGATACGCAGTATTTT.

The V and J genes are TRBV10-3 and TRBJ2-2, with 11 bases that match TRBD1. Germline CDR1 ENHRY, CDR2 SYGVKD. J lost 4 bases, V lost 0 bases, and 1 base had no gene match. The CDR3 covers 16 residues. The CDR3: CAISESGQGATGELFF. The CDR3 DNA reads TGTGCCATCAGTGAGTCTGGACAGGGGGCCACCGGGGAGCTGTTTTTT.

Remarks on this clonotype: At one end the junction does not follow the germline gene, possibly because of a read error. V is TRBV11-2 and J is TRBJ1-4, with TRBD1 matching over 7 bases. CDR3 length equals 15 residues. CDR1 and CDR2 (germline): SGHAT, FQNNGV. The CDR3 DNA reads TGTGCAAGCAGCACGACAGGGTGGGGAAATGAAAAACTGTTTTTT. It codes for CASSTTGWGNEKLFF.

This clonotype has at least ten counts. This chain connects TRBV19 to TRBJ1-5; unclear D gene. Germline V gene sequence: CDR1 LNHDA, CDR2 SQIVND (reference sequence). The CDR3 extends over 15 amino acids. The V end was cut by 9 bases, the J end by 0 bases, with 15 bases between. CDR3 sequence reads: CASRTYGDSNQPQHF. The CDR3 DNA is TGTGCCAGCCGAACATACGGAGATAGCAATCAGCCCCAGCATTTT.

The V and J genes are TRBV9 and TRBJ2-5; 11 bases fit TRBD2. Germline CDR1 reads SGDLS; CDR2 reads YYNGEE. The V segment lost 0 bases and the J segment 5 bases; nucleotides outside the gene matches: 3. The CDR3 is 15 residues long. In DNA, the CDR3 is TGTGCCAGCAGCGTAGGACTAGCGGGGATGGAGACCCAGTACTTC. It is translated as CASSVGLAGMETQYF. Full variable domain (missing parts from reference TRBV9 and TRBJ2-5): DSGVTQTPKHLITATGQRVTLRCSPRSGDLSVYWYQQSLDQGLQFLIQYYNGEERAKGNILERFSAQQFPDLHSELNLSSLELGDSALYFCASSVGLAGMETQYFGPGTRLLVL.

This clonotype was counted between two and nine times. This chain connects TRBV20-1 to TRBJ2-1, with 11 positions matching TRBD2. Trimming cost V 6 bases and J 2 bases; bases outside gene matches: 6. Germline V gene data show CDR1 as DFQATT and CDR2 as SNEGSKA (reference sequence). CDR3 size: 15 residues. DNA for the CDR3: TGCAGTGCATTCGGGACTAGCGGTGCCTACAATGAGCAGTTCTTC. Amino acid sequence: CSAFGTSGAYNEQFF.